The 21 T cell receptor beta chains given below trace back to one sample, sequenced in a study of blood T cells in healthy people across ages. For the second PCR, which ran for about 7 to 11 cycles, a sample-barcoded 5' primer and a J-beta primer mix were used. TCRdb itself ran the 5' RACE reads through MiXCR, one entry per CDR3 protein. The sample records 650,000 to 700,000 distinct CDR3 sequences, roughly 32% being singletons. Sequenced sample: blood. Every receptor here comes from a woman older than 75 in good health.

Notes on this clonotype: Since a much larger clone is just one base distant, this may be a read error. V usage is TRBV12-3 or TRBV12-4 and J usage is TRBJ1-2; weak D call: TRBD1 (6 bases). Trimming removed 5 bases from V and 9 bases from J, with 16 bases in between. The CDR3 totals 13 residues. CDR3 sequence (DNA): TGTGCCAGCAGTCCGCCAGGGGCTTATCGCTACACCTTC. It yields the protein CASSPPGAYRYTF.

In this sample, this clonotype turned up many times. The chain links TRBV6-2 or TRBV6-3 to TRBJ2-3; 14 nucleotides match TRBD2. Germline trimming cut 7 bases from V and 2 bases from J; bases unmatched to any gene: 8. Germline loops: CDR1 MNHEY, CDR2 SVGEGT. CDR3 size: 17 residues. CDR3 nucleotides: TGTGCCAGCAATTATGGACTAGCGGGGGGATTCACAGATACGCAGTATTTT. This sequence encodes CASNYGLAGGFTDTQYF.

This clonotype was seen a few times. Here the CDR3 reads CASRWEPSNQPQHF. In DNA, the CDR3 is TGTGCCAGCAGGTGGGAGCCTAGCAATCAGCCCCAGCATTTT. This chain joins TRBV6-6 and TRBJ1-5; D is undetermined. V lost 6 bases, J lost 0 bases, and 9 bases lay in between. The CDR3 extends over 14 amino acids. Germline CDR1 MNHNY, CDR2 SVGAGI (reference sequence).

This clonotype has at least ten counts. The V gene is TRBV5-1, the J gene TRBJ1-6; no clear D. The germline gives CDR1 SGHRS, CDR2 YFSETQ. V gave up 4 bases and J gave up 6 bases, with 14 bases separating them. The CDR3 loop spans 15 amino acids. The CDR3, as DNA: TGCGCCAGCAGCATCGAGTCAGGACCTAATTCACCCCTCCACTTT. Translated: CASSIESGPNSPLHF.

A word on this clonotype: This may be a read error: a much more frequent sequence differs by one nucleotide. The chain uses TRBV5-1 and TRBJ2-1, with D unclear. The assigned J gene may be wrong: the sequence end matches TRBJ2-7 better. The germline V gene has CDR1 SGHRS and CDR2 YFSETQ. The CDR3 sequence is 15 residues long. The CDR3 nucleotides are TGCGCCAGCAGCTCGGAGTTAAGCTCCTACAATGAGCAGTACTTC. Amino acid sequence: CASSSELSSYNEQYF.

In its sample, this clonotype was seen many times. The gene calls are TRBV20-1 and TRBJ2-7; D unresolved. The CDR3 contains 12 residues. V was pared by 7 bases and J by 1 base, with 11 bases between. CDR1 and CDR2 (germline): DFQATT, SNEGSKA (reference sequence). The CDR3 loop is CSVFLRSYEQYF. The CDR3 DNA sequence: TGCAGTGTGTTCTTACGTTCCTACGAGCAGTACTTC.

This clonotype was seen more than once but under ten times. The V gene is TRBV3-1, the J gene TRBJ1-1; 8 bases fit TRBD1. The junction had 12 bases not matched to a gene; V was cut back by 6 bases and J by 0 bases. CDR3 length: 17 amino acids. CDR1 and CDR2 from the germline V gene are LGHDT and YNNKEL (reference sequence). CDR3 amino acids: CASSRTGSPLMNTEAFF. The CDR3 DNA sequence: TGTGCCAGCAGTCGGACAGGGTCCCCTTTAATGAACACTGAAGCTTTCTTT.

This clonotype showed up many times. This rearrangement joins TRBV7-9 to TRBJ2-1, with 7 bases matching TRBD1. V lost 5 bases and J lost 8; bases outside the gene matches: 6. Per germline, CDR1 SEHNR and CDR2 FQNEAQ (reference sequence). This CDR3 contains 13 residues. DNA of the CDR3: TGTGCCAGCAGCGCCGAACAGGGGTATGAGCAGTTCTTC. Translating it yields CASSAEQGYEQFF.

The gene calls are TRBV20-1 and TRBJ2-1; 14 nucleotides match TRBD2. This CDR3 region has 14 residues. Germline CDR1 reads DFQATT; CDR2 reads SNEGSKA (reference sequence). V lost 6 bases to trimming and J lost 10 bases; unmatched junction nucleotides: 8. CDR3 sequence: CSADRLAGGQEQFF. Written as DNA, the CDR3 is TGCAGTGCGGATCGACTAGCGGGGGGGCAGGAGCAGTTCTTC.

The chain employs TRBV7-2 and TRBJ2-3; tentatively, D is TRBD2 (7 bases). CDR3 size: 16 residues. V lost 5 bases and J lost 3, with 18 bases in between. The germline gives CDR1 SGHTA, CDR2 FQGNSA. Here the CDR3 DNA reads TGTGCCAGCAGCCCCGGGTTTGGGGGGGCAACAGATACGCAGTATTTT. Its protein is CASSPGFGGATDTQYF.

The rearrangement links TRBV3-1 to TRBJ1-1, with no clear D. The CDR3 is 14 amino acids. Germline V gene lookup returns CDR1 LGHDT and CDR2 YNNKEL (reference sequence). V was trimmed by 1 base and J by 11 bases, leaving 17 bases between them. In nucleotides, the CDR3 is TGTGCCAGCAGCCAAGGATGGGGTGTCCCCTGGGCTTTCTTT. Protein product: CASSQGWGVPWAFF.

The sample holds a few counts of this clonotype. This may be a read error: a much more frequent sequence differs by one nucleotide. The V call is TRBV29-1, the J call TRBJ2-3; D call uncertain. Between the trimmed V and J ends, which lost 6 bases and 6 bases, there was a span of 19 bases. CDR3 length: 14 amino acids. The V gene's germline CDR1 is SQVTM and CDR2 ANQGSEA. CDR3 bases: TGCAGCGTACAGCGCCCTCGGTTAAAGGATACGCAGTATTTT. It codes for CSVQRPRLKDTQYF.

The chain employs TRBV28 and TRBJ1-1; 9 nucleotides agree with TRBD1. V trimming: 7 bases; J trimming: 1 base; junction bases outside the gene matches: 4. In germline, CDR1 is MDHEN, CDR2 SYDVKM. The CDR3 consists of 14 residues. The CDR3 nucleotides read TGTGCCAGCAATGACAGGGGGGGGAACACTGAAGCTTTCTTT. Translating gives CASNDRGGNTEAFF.

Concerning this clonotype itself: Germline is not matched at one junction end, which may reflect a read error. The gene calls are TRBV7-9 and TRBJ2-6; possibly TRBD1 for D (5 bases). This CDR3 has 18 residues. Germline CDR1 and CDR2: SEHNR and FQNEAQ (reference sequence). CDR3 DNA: TGTGCCAGCAGCCCTCTGCTCAGGCAGCGCACTGGGGCCAACGTTCTGACTTTC. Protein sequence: CASSPLLRQRTGANVLTF.

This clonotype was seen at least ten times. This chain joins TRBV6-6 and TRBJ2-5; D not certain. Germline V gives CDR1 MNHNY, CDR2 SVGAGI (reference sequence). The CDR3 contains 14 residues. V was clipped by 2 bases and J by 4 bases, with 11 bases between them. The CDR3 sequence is CASSYGVPIETQYF. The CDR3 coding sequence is TGTGCCAGCAGTTACGGAGTCCCCATAGAGACCCAGTACTTC.

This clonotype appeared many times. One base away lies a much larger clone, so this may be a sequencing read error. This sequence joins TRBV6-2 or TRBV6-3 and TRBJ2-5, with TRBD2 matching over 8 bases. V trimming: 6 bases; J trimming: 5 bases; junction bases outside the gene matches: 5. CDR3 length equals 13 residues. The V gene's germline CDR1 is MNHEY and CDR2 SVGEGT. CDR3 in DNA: TGTGCCAGCAGATATCGGGGGGGGGAGACCCAGTACTTC. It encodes CASRYRGGETQYF.

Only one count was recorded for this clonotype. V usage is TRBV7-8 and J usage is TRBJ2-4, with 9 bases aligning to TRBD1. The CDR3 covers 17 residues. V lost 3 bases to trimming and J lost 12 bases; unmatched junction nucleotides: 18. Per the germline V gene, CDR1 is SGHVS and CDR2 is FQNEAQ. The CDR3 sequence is CASSFRPMTGGVVAQYF. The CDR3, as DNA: TGTGCCAGCAGCTTTAGGCCAATGACAGGGGGGGTAGTCGCTCAGTACTTC.

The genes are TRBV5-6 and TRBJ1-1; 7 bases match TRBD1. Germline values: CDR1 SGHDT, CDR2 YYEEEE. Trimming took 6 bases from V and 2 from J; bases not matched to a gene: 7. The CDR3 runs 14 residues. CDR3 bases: TGTGCCAGCATCACCCAGGGGGGAAACACTGAAGCTTTCTTT. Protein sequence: CASITQGGNTEAFF.

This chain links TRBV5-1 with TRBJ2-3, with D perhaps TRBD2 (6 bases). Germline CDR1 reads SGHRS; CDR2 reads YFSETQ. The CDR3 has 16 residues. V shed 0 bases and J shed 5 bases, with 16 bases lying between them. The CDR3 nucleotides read TGCGCCAGCAGCTTGGGCTACCAGCGGGTCGGAGATACGCAGTATTTT. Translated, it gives CASSLGYQRVGDTQYF. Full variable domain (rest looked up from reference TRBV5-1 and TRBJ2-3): KAGVTQTPRYLIKTRGQQVTLSCSPISGHRSVSWYQQTPGQGLQFLFEYFSETQRNKGNFPGRFSGRQFSNSRSEMNVSTLELGDSALYLCASSLGYQRVGDTQYFGPGTRLTVL.

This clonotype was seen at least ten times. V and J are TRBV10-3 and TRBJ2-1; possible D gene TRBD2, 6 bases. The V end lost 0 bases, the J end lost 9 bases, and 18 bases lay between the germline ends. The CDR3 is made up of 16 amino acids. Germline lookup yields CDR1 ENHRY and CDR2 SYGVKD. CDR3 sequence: CAISESLGTGGSEQFF. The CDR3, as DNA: TGTGCCATCAGTGAGTCGCTCGGGACTGGAGGGAGTGAGCAGTTCTTC.

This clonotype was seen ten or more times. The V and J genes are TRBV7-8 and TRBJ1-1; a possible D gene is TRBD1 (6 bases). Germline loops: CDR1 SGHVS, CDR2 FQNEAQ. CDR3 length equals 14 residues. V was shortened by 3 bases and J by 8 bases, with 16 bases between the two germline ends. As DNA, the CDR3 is TGTGCCAGCAGCTTTGACAGGCCCGAGCGCGAAGCTTTCTTT. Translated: CASSFDRPEREAFF.